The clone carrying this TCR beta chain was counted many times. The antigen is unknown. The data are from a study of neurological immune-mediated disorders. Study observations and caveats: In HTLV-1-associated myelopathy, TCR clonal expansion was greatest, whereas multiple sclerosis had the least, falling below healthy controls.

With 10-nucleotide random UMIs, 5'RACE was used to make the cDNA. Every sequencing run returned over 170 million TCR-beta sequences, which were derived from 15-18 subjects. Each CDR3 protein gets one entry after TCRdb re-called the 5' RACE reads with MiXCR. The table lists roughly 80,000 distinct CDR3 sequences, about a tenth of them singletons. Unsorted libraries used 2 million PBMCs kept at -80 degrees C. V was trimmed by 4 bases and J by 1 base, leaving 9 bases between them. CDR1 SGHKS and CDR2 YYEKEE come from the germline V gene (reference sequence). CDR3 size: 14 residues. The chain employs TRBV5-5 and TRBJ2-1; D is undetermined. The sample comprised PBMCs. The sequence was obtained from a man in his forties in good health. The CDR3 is CASSRSLSYNEQFF. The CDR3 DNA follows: TGTGCCAGCAGCCGATCGCTGTCCTACAATGAGCAGTTCTTC.